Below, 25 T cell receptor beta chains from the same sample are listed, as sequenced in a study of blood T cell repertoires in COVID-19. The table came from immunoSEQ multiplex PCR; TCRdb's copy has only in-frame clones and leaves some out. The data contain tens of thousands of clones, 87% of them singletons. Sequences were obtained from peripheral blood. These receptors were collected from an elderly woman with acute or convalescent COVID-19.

CDR3 in DNA: TGTGCCAGCTTCTCGGGACAGGGGTCGTGTCAGCCCCAGCATTTT. As protein: CASFSGQGSCQPQHF. V and J are TRBV4-2 and TRBJ1-5; 10 bases agree with TRBD1. The germline V gene has CDR1 LGHNA and CDR2 YNFKEQ. V trimming: 8 bases; J trimming: 6 bases; junction bases outside the gene matches: 10. CDR3 size: 15 residues.

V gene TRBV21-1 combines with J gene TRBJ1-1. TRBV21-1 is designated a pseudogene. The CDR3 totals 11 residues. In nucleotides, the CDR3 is TGTGCCAGACACCGGGGGACTGAAGCTTTCTTT. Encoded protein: CARHRGTEAFF.

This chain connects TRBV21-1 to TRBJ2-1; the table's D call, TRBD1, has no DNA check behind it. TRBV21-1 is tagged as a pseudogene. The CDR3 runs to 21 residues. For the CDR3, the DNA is TGTGCCAGCAGCAAAGCGCTTTTTCGTTTTTTTTCGGGACAGGGGATCAATGAGCAGTTCTTC. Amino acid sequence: CASSKALFRFFSGQGINEQFF.

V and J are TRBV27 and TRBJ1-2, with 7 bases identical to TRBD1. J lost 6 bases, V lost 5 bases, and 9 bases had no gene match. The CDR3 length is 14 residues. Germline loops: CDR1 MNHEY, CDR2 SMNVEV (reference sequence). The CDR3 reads CASSPRQGYHGYTF. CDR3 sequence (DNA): TGTGCCAGCAGTCCACGACAGGGATATCATGGCTACACCTTC.

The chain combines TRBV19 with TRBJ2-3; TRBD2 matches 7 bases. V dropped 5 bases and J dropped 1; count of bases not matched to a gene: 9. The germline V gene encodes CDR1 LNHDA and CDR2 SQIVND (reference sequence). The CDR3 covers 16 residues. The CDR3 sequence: CASSPRLGRGTDTQYF. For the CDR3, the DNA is TGTGCCAGTAGTCCACGCCTAGGGAGGGGCACAGATACGCAGTATTTT.

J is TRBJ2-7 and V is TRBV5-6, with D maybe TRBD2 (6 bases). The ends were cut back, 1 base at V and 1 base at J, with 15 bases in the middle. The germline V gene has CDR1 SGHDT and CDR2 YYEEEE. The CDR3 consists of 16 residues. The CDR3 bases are TGTGCCAGCAGCTTGTTTCGGGGGAGTAGATCCTACGAGCAGTACTTC. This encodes CASSLFRGSRSYEQYF.

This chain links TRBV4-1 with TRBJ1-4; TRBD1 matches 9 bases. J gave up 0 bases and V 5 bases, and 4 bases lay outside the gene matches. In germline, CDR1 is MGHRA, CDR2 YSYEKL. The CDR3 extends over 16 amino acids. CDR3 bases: TGCGCCAGCAGCGGACGGACAGGGGCAACTAATGAAAAACTGTTTTTT. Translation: CASSGRTGATNEKLFF.

CDR3 amino acids: CASVIQGANQPQHF. The CDR3 nucleotides are TGTGCCAGCGTTATTCAGGGGGCAAATCAGCCCCAGCATTTT. The gene calls are TRBV28 and TRBJ1-5, with 8 bases lining up with TRBD1. The germline gives CDR1 MDHEN, CDR2 SYDVKM. The CDR3 spans 14 residues. V lost 8 bases, J lost 4 bases, and 7 bases stayed unmatched.

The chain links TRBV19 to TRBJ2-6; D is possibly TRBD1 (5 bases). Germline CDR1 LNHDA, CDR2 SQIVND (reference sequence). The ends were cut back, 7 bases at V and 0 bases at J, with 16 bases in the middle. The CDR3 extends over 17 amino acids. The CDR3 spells CASIGLGEPSGANVLTF. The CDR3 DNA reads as TGTGCCAGTATTGGGCTAGGGGAACCCTCTGGGGCCAACGTCCTGACTTTC.

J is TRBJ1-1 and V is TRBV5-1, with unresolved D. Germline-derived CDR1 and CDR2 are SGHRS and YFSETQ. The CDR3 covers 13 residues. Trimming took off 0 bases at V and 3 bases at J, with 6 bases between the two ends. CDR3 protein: CASSLETDTEAFF. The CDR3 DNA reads TGCGCCAGCAGCTTGGAAACAGACACTGAAGCTTTCTTT.

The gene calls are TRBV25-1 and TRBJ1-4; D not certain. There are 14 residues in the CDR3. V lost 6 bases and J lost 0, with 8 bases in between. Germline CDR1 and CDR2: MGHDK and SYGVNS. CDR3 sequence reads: CASSGTATNEKLFF. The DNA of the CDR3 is TGTGCCAGCAGCGGAACAGCAACTAATGAAAAACTGTTTTTT.

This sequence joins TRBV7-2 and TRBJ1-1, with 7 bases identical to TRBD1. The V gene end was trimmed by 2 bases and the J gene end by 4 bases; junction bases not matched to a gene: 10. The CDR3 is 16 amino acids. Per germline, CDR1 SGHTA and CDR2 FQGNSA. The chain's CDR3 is CASSLHRQGSGTEAFF. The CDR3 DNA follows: TGTGCCAGCAGCTTACACCGACAGGGATCGGGCACTGAAGCTTTCTTT.

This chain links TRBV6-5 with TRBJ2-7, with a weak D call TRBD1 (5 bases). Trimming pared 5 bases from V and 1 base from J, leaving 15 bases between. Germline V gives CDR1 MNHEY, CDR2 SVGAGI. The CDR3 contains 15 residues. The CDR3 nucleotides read TGTGCCAGCAGTCCGACAGAATACCCTTCCTACGAGCAGTACTTC. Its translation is CASSPTEYPSYEQYF.

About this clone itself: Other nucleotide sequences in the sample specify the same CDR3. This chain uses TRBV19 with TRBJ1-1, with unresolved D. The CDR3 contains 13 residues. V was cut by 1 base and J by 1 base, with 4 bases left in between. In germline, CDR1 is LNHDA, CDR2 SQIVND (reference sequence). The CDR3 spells CASSIVANTEAFF. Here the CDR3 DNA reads TGTGCCAGTAGTATAGTAGCGAACACTGAAGCTTTCTTT.

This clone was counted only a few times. This CDR3 reads CASSFSGQGARYEQYF. For the CDR3, the DNA is TGCGCCAGCAGCTTCAGTGGACAGGGGGCGCGGTACGAGCAGTACTTC. This chain uses TRBV5-1 with TRBJ2-7; 11 nucleotides line up with TRBD1. The length of the CDR3 is 16 residues. After removal of 2 bases from V and 4 bases from J, the junction contained 8 bases not matched to a gene. CDR1 is SGHRS, CDR2 YFSETQ, per germline.

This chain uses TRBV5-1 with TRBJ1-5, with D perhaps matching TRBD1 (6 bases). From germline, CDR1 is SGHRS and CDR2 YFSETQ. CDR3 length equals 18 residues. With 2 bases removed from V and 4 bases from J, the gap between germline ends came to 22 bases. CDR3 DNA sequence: TGCGCCAGCAGCTTAGGACCGACAGGAGCCGGGCCGAATCAGCCCCAGCATTTT. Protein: CASSLGPTGAGPNQPQHF.

DNA of the CDR3: TGTGCCAGCAGCCCCCGACAGGGAGATGGCTACACCTTC. Amino acid sequence: CASSPRQGDGYTF. This chain connects TRBV3-1 (or the pseudogene TRBV3-2) to TRBJ1-2, with 7 bases identical to TRBD1. V lost 4 bases, J lost 6 bases, and 5 bases stayed unmatched. The germline V gene encodes CDR1 LGHDT and CDR2 YNNKEL (reference sequence). This CDR3 has 13 residues.

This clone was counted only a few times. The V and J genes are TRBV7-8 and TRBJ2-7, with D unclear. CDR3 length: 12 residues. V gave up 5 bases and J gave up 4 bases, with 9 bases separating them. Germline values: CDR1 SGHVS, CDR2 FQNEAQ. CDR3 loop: CASSLSSYEQYF. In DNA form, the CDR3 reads TGTGCCAGCAGCCTTTCGTCTTACGAGCAGTACTTC.

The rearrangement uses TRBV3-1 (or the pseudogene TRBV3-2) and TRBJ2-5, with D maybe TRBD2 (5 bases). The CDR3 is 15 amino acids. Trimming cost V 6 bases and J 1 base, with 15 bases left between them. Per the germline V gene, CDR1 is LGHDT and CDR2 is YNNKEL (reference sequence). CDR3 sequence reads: CASRAISGTQETQYF. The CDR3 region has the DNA TGTGCCAGCAGGGCAATAAGCGGTACCCAAGAGACCCAGTACTTC.

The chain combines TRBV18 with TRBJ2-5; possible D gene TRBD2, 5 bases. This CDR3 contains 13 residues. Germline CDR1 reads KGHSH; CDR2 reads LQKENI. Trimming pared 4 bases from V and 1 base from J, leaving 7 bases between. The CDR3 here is CASSQGVQETQYF. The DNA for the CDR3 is TGTGCCAGCTCACAGGGAGTCCAAGAGACCCAGTACTTC.

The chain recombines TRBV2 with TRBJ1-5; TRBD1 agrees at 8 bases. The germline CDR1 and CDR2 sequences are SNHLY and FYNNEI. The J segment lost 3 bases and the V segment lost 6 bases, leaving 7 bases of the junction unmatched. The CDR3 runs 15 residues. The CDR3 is CASSRTGSDNQPQHF. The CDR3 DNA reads TGTGCCAGCAGCAGGACAGGGAGCGACAATCAGCCCCAGCATTTT.

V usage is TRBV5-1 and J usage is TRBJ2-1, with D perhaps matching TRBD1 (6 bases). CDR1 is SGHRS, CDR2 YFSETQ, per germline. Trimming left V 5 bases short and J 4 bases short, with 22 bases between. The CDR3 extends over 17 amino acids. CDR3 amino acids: CASSLPSSGVKYNEQFF. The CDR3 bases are TGCGCCAGCAGTTTACCCTCCTCAGGGGTCAAATACAATGAGCAGTTCTTC.

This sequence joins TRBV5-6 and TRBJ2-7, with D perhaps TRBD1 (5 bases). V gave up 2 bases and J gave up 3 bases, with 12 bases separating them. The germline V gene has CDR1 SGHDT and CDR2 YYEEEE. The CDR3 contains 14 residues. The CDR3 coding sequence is TGTGCCAGCAGCTTAACAGGCTCTTACTACGAGCAGTACTTC. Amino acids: CASSLTGSYYEQYF. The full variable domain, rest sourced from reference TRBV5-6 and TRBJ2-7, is DAGVTQSPTHLIKTRGQQVTLRCSPKSGHDTVSWYQQALGQGPQFIFQYYEEEERQRGNFPDRFSGHQFPNYSSELNVNALLLGDSALYLCASSLTGSYYEQYFGPGTRLTVT.

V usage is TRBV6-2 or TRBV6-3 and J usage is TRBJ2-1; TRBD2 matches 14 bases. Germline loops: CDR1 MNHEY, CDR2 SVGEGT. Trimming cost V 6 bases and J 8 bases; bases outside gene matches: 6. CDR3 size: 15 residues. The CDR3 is CASSRGLAGGHEQFF. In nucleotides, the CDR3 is TGTGCCAGCAGCCGCGGACTAGCGGGGGGACATGAGCAGTTCTTC.

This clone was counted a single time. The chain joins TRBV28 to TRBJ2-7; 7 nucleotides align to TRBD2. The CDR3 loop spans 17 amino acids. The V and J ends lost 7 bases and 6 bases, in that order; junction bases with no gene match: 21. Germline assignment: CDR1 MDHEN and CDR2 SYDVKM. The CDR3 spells CASTFQFGRLPGSEQYF. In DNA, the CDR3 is TGTGCCAGCACCTTCCAGTTCGGGAGGCTACCTGGGAGCGAGCAGTACTTC.